This T cell receptor beta chain was identified in a study of cytomegalovirus exposure and HLA in healthy donors (dated by TCRdb to between 2016 and 2019). In the study overall: According to an earlier analysis of 450 to 650 of the donors, some 170 million T cells yielded 90 million to 130 million unique TCR beta sequences and about 300 Gb of sequence data. The study aimed to test whether signatures of past pathogen exposure could be identified by cataloging public T cell receptors. To predict cytomegalovirus infection status, the study combined high-throughput TCR immunosequencing, statistical association of individual TCRs with disease status, and machine learning. Typing coverage differed by locus: A, B, C, DRB1 and DQB1 were typed in roughly 620-630 donors, DQA1 in 522, DPA1 in around 580, and DPB1 in approximately 450. Among around 400 genotyped donors of the cohort, an average of about 220,000 unique TCR beta nucleotide sequences was sequenced per donor, of which 15% to 20% were non-productive. Of the 300 to 500 genotyped donors, 65% to 90% were placed in the genetic ancestry cluster associated with self-reported Caucasian donors. An early release covering 550 to 650 HLA-typed donors comprised 300 to 350 gigabases of sequencing data and some 79 million unique TCR sequences. Roughly five DR-DQ haplotypes were handled as single units for association and clustering because linkage in the cohort was strong. Donor age, sex, ethnicity and CMV serostatus were collected together with the repertoire data. To study patterns of TCR occurrence, a later analysis re-analyzed previously published TCR beta repertoires from around 660 donors and added high-resolution HLA genotyping. The study used immunosequencing to profile the T cell repertoires of some 600 subjects and linked those repertoires to cytomegalovirus serostatus. Both class I and class II loci were covered by HLA typing, at four-digit resolution. Genome-wide SNP genotypes for about three fifths of the roughly 670 donors were used in a later genetic analysis, which treated that subset as a discovery cohort. Besides the first cohort of roughly 640 subjects, a separate validation cohort made up of over a hundred different subjects was used. The later analysis used no new phenotypic data to find candidate immune exposures, relying instead on TCR beta sequences and their occurrence across donors. All discovery cohort repertoires had been generated on a single sequencing platform. An earlier analysis of 500 to 650 of the donors applied high-throughput TCR beta sequencing to assess whether each TCR beta V gene segment acted as functional or pseudogenic.

Note on this clone: Its antigen specificity is not known. Base quality data are lacking; no much larger clone is found one base away.

The V end gives up 5 bases and the J end 1 base, leaving 2 bases in the junction not matched to a gene. There are 14 amino acids in the CDR3, from cysteine to phenylalanine inclusive. CDR3 DNA is the only sequence kept; it has 42 bases, read in frame from the first base. Looking up the germline V gene (reference sequence) yields CDR1 LNHDA and CDR2 SQIVND. Library preparation was by the immunoSEQ multiplex PCR assay. For the multiplex PCR, a mixture combining 60 forward primers for TCR Vbeta segments and 13 reverse primers for TCR Jbeta segments was used. A multiplex PCR assay on genomic DNA amplified the CDR3 region of rearranged TCR beta genes. Amplified TCR beta libraries were sequenced as 87-base-pair reads on the Illumina HiSeq System. Under the source paper's analysis protocol: A later analysis tallied approximately 87 million unique TCR beta chains across the 610 or so repertoires, and some 12 million of those chains were shared by two or more donors. To remove PCR and sequencing errors, raw reads were error-corrected and collapsed into unique sequences using a nearest-neighbor algorithm that merged closely related sequences. Alignment of CDR3 sequences to IMGT reference sequences was used to assign V, D and J gene segments. For a sequence to be retained, a match of at least six nucleotides to both a V gene segment and a J gene segment was required. A rearrangement counted as productive if the CDR3 had no stop codons and remained in frame with V and J, and every other rearrangement counted as non-productive. CDR3 was defined according to IMGT convention as the region running from the second conserved V-encoded cysteine to the conserved J-encoded phenylalanine. The earlier analysis of a few hundred of the donors excluded any sequence lacking an unambiguous match to a single V gene segment. In an earlier analysis of several hundred of the donors, V segments were called functional above 56.7% productive rearrangements and were called segregating when the between-donor standard deviation exceeded 5%. A statistical classification framework was built for diagnosing cytomegalovirus status from the catalog of TCR beta chain sequences. In a later analysis, V and J genes were assigned by comparing TCR nucleotide sequences against IMGT/GENE-DB human TR gene sequences. The TCRdist pipeline was used in a later analysis to assign CDR3 sequences and most-parsimonious VDJ recombination scenarios. In a later analysis, each TCR beta chain was defined by its CDR3 amino acid sequence together with its V-gene family, and reads lacking a unique V-gene family were excluded. A later analysis removed 592 highly shared, low-generation-probability nucleotide sequences to deal with suspected cross-contamination and a sequencing artifact. In a later analysis, a clonal expansion index was calculated for each public chain from normalized within-repertoire ranks of inferred template counts. In a later analysis, generation probabilities were computed with a VDJ recombination model fitted to out-of-frame rearrangements, and the resulting probabilities were checked against IGoR. A later analysis scored TCR-TCR, TCR-HLA and TCR-CMV co-occurrence with hypergeometric tests, applying a repertoire-size bias correction to TCR pairs. In a later analysis, false discovery rates were estimated by permuting HLA or CMV assignments 20 times. In a later analysis, co-occurring TCRs were grouped using DBSCAN, and TCRdist sequence similarity was added for clustering within HLA-allele-positive subsets. Repertoires with fewer than 30,000 or more than 120,000 public chains, plus five repertoires with anomalous nucleotide sharing, were excluded from co-occurrence clustering. What TCRdb holds here is the immuneACCESS table cut down to in-frame rearrangements. Part of the clones is not present; checked against another copy, under half of the missing clones reflect an unresolved V gene, and the others are unexplained. Clonal size and the V and J genes are those of that table, whereas D and trimming came from the DNA. The sample yields approximately 75,000 clones; roughly 68% were counted once. Jointly, the top ten make up 11% of the sample.

Beyond this particular receptor, the publication reports: Presence/absence analyses assumed roughly uniform sequencing depth across donors, an assumption that may not hold. A later analysis found that HLA-associated TCR beta chains were more clonally expanded and had lower generation probabilities than equally common non-associated chains. Across donors, most TCR sequences were observed very rarely, whereas some public TCRs were present in many individuals. Immune exposure information for the cohort was limited to CMV serostatus. According to a later analysis, TCR association rates differed among HLA loci, with DRB1 alleles showing the most associated TCRs and HLA-C alleles showing the fewest. Because HLA typing was unavailable for some donors at each locus, only the typed subset was used in association tests. The study gave a list of under 200 TCR beta chains associated with cytomegalovirus. A later genetic analysis reported fewer N-insertions in productive TCRs among donors in an Asian-associated ancestry cluster than the approximately 670-donor mean. When HLA alleles, especially DR and DQ, strongly co-occurred, attributing TCR associations to individual alleles was difficult. It was suggested by the authors that the approach could potentially be generalized to other disease states and immunological phenotypes. This cohort had only TCR beta chains sequenced, and the lack of alpha or paired-chain data limited which features could be detected. Several of the top co-occurrence clusters appeared to be linked to parvovirus B19, influenza, CMV and Epstein-Barr virus, according to a later analysis. At a false discovery rate of 0.05, a later analysis linked fewer than 20,000 TCR beta sequences to specific HLA alleles. The sequencing pipeline was judged likely to have produced a cluster of highly shared sequence variants as a technical artifact. Correlated functional status among segregating V segments might be attributable to linkage disequilibrium, but an unknown experimental factor could not be ruled out. In a later genetic analysis, a missense DCLRE1C variant was associated with V-gene and J-gene trimming of TCR beta chains, and the association was replicated in an independent cohort. The earlier analysis of some 560 of the donors excluded 15 to 20 rarely observed V segments, including chromosome 9 orphons, because counts were too low. The classifier was reported to diagnose cytomegalovirus status with high specificity and sensitivity in both the original cohort and the validation cohort. Because the 87-base-pair reads could not distinguish some IMGT-functional V segments, including TRBV6-2 and TRBV6-3, those segments were excluded. In vitro tests confirmed that three of the cytomegalovirus-associated TCR beta chains recognize cytomegalovirus antigens. A further reported finding was that TCR beta sequences accurately predicted the HLA-A and HLA-B alleles for most subjects in the first cohort. In an earlier analysis of about 540 of the donors, most TCR beta V segments were observed in productive rearrangements about 87% or about 30% of the time, broadly matching IMGT annotations. A later analysis found that most CMV-associated TCR beta chains appeared HLA-restricted, with HLA associations seemingly driven largely by CMV exposure.

In total, about 650 healthy bone marrow donors made up the cohort. All cohort members were sampled while nominally healthy, although unrecorded immune exposures were likely present. The donor was CMV seropositive and was included in the group of about 290 seropositive cohort members. Every donor gave a peripheral blood sample, and the peripheral blood mononuclear cells from that sample were used for TCR beta sequencing. Genomic DNA was extracted from the blood cell samples with the Qiagen DNeasy Blood Extraction Kit. This chain is built from TRBV19 and TRBJ1-5, with 7 middle bases fitting TRBD1. Sequencing input: PBMCs. This receptor was taken from a woman aged 60 to 75 in good health and CMV-seropositive. The CDR3 here reads CASSLGQSNQPQHF. In nucleotides, the sequence is TGTGCCAGTAGTCTGGGACAGAGCAATCAGCCCCAGCATTTT. Supplemented by the reference TRBV19 and TRBJ1-5 proteins around the CDR3, the complete variable domain is DGGITQSPKYLFRKEGQNVTLSCEQNLNHDAMYWYRQDPGQGLRLIYYSQIVNDFQKGDIAEGYSVSREKKESFPLTVTSAQKNPTAFYLCASSLGQSNQPQHFGDGTRLSIL.